One T cell receptor beta chain is described in this entry. This clonotype was counted a few times. The antigen it recognizes is unknown. The record has no base qualities; no much larger clone is one base away. Deletion took 6 bases off V and 3 bases off J, with a span of 16 bases between the germline ends. Including cysteine and phenylalanine, the CDR3 has 15 amino acids. The retained sequence is limited to the CDR3, 45 bases, with the frame set at the first base. For CDR1 and CDR2, the germline V gene (reference sequence) lists SGHNT and YYREEE. These reads were obtained on an Illumina HiSeq 1500. The public sequencing data were trimmed at Q25 with fastp and processed into clonotypes with MiXCR by TCRdb, which kept only in-frame beta chains. Rows are combined by CDR3 protein, so each entry shows the most common genes and DNA. The sample table lists 150,000 to 200,000 distinct CDR3 sequences, roughly 30% of them with a count of one. The ten largest account for roughly 31% of the sample.

The data were taken from a study of T cell repertoires in cytomegalovirus infection (dated by TCRdb to about 2019). Regarding the study in general: Donor HLA type was relevant to the analysis, as public TCR beta signatures indicated carriage of CMV infection together with the matching HLA type.

Findings and caveats that apply to the study as a whole: In both this cohort and an independent cohort of some 370 donors, the cumulative frequency of public TCR beta family members distinguished carriers of CMV infection plus the relevant HLA type. In the ex vivo response, HLA-C-restricted CMV-specific TCR beta clonotypes were dominant, and in two of eight donors the single most frequent clonotype came from this HLA-C-restricted group.

The receptor chain draws on TRBV5-4 and TRBJ2-1; the D gene cannot be resolved beyond TRBD1 or TRBD2, each matching 5 bases. The sample consisted of PBMCs. This TCR derives from a human donor in good health (CMV status not recorded). Some clones in this sample may be carry-over from other donors' samples. CDR3 reads: CASKMTGLNYNEQFF. The DNA is as follows: TGTGCCAGCAAGATGACGGGGCTCAACTACAATGAGCAGTTCTTC.